The 20 T cell receptor beta chains presented below share a single source sample, sequenced in a study of control samples from healthy donors and cancer patients. Using immunoSEQ multiplex PCR, the repertoire was profiled, and TCRdb retains in-frame clones only, with some absent. The sample holds 65,000 to 90,000 clones, approximately 88% seen once. Sequences were obtained from PBMCs. The origin of the receptors is a woman between 45 and 60 years old with colorectal cancer.

V is TRBV2 and J is TRBJ2-2; D unresolved. Trimming shortened V by 8 bases and J by 8 bases, and 6 bases separated the two germline ends. The CDR3 is 10 amino acids. Germline assignment: CDR1 SNHLY and CDR2 FYNNEI. The CDR3: CASGGGELFF. For the CDR3, the DNA is TGTGCCAGCGGTGGGGGGGAGCTGTTTTTT. Variable domain in full (rest from reference TRBV2 and TRBJ2-2): EPEVTQTPSHQVTQMGQEVILRCVPISNHLYFYWYRQILGQKVEFLVSFYNNEISEKSEIFDDQFSVERPDGSNFTLKIRSTKLEDSAMYFCASGGGELFFGEGSRLTVL.

The rearrangement joins TRBV11-2 to TRBJ1-1; D might be TRBD1 (6 bases). Germline V gene sequence: CDR1 SGHAT, CDR2 FQNNGV. The CDR3 contains 14 residues. The V end lost 7 bases, the J end lost 0 bases, and 12 bases lay between the germline ends. Here the CDR3 reads CASTKQGLNTEAFF. CDR3 sequence (DNA): TGTGCCAGCACCAAACAGGGACTGAACACTGAAGCTTTCTTT.

This sequence joins TRBV14 and TRBJ2-2; tentative D call: TRBD1 (6 bases). CDR1 is SGHDN and CDR2 is FVKESK in the germline V gene. The CDR3 consists of 16 residues. V was cut by 2 bases and J by 1 base, with 11 bases left in between. The CDR3 loop reads CASSQRGGRNTGELFF. CDR3 DNA: TGTGCCAGCAGCCAAAGAGGGGGTAGGAACACCGGGGAGCTGTTTTTT.

This chain links TRBV7-2 with TRBJ2-1; 9 nucleotides match TRBD1. Germline trimming cut 4 bases from V and 6 bases from J; bases unmatched to any gene: 4. The CDR3 contains 14 residues. From germline, CDR1 is SGHTA and CDR2 FQGNSA. The CDR3 coding sequence is TGTGCCAGCAGCTCCGGGACAGGGATCAATGAGCAGTTCTTC. It yields the protein CASSSGTGINEQFF.

The rearrangement joins TRBV12-5 to TRBJ1-1; possibly TRBD1 for D (6 bases). The germline V gene encodes CDR1 LGHNT and CDR2 FRNRAP. This CDR3 has 16 residues. Deletions cut 6 bases from V and 3 bases from J, with 20 bases between. In DNA form, the CDR3 reads TGTGCTAGTGGCCGATCCACAGGGAGCACAGACACTGAAGCTTTCTTT. It codes for CASGRSTGSTDTEAFF.

V is TRBV3-1 (or the pseudogene TRBV3-2) and J is TRBJ1-6, with D unresolved. Germline V CDR1 and CDR2: LGHDT, YNNKEL (reference sequence). Trimming cost V 1 base and J 7 bases, with 14 bases left between them. The CDR3 runs to 16 residues. CDR3 residues: CASSQALGSQNSPLHF. DNA of the CDR3: TGTGCCAGCAGCCAAGCGTTAGGGTCTCAGAATTCACCCCTCCACTTT.

The chain couples TRBV6-4 to TRBJ2-1; D is uncertain. In germline, CDR1 is MRHNA, CDR2 SNTAGT. V was cut by 5 bases and J by 4 bases, with 9 bases left in between. The CDR3 loop spans 13 amino acids. CDR3 in amino acids: CASSSDVYNEQFF. As DNA, the CDR3 is TGTGCCAGCAGTTCCGACGTATACAATGAGCAGTTCTTC.

The CDR3 DNA is TGCGCCAGCAATTACAGGGGTGGGGAAGCTTTCTTT. Translation: CASNYRGGEAFF. The chain recombines TRBV10-2 with TRBJ1-1, with 7 positions matching TRBD1. V trimming: 7 bases; J trimming: 8 bases; junction bases outside the gene matches: 7. Germline CDR1 is WSHSY and CDR2 is SAAADI. There are 12 residues in the CDR3.

The V and J genes are TRBV5-1 and TRBJ2-3, with D perhaps matching TRBD1 (6 bases). The CDR3 loop spans 15 amino acids. Germline assignment: CDR1 SGHRS and CDR2 YFSETQ. Trimming took 1 base from V and 6 from J, leaving 15 bases between them. The CDR3 DNA sequence: TGCGCCAGCAGCTTGAAAGGGGGAGCAGACGATACGCAGTATTTT. Encoded protein: CASSLKGGADDTQYF.

The J gene is TRBJ1-1, the V gene TRBV19; unclear D gene. V was trimmed by 3 bases and J by 8 bases, leaving 10 bases between them. Germline CDR1 is LNHDA and CDR2 is SQIVND (reference sequence). The CDR3 sequence is 12 residues long. Here the CDR3 DNA reads TGTGCCAGTAGTATCTTTGAGACGGAAGCTTTCTTT. Translating gives CASSIFETEAFF.

Regarding this clone: At the DNA level, this CDR3 is encoded by other sequences in the same sample as well. The V call is TRBV18, the J call TRBJ2-5; D is possibly TRBD2 (5 bases). CDR3 length: 12 amino acids. Trimming pared 2 bases from V and 4 bases from J, leaving 5 bases between. Germline values: CDR1 KGHSH, CDR2 LQKENI. CDR3 region: CASSPGGETQYF. Here the CDR3 DNA reads TGTGCCAGCTCACCAGGAGGAGAGACCCAGTACTTC.

The J gene is TRBJ2-5, the V gene TRBV2; 8 bases are shared with TRBD1. The V segment lost 11 bases and the J segment 3 bases; nucleotides outside the gene matches: 8. Germline V gene lookup returns CDR1 SNHLY and CDR2 FYNNEI. The CDR3 extends over 13 amino acids. CDR3 sequence: CAVLETGEETQYF. CDR3 sequence (DNA): TGTGCCGTCTTGGAGACAGGGGAAGAGACCCAGTACTTC. The entire variable domain, with the rest obtained from reference TRBV2 and TRBJ2-5, is as follows: EPEVTQTPSHQVTQMGQEVILRCVPISNHLYFYWYRQILGQKVEFLVSFYNNEISEKSEIFDDQFSVERPDGSNFTLKIRSTKLEDSAMYFCAVLETGEETQYFGPGTRLLVL.

The chain carries TRBV5-1 and TRBJ2-3; D is unclear. The CDR3 covers 13 residues. Germline loops: CDR1 SGHRS, CDR2 YFSETQ. Trimming removed 3 bases from V and 2 bases from J, with 7 bases in between. DNA of the CDR3: TGCGCCAGCAGCTCTAGTAACACAGATACGCAGTATTTT. It yields the protein CASSSSNTDTQYF.

The rearrangement joins TRBV3-1 (or the pseudogene TRBV3-2) to TRBJ1-3; unclear D gene. Trimming removed 3 bases from V and 4 bases from J, with 16 bases in between. The CDR3 loop spans 16 amino acids. The germline CDR1 and CDR2 sequences are LGHDT and YNNKEL (reference sequence). In nucleotides, the CDR3 is TGTGCCAGCAGCCAGGCGACCCTTTTGGGCGGAAACACCATATATTTT. Its translation is CASSQATLLGGNTIYF.

V and J are TRBV2 and TRBJ1-5; D may be TRBD1 (6 bases). Germline-derived CDR1 and CDR2 are SNHLY and FYNNEI. The CDR3 extends over 15 amino acids. The V end lost 2 bases, the J end lost 4 bases, and 12 bases lay between the germline ends. The CDR3 is CASSEMGQANQPQHF. Written as DNA, the CDR3 is TGTGCCAGCAGTGAAATGGGACAAGCAAATCAGCCCCAGCATTTT.

This clone was observed a handful of times. The gene calls are TRBV6-5 and TRBJ2-7; 7 bases fit TRBD1. The CDR3 runs 13 residues. Germline V gene sequence: CDR1 MNHEY, CDR2 SVGAGI. V trimming: 5 bases; J trimming: 6 bases; junction bases outside the gene matches: 7. The CDR3 region is CASSKKQGFEQYV. Written as DNA, the CDR3 is TGTGCCAGCAGTAAAAAACAGGGGTTCGAGCAGTACGTC.

The CDR3 sequence is CASSLLGQRGEKLFF. CDR3 DNA: TGTGCCAGCAGTTTACTGGGACAGAGGGGGGAAAAACTGTTTTTT. The V gene is TRBV6-5, the J gene TRBJ1-4, with 7 bases matching TRBD1. J lost 8 bases, V lost 4 bases, and 10 bases had no gene match. The CDR3 extends over 15 amino acids. The germline CDR1 and CDR2 sequences are MNHEY and SVGAGI.

The chain's CDR3 is CASSVSGGPGNEQFF. The DNA for the CDR3 is TGTGCCAGCAGCGTCAGCGGGGGGCCAGGTAATGAGCAGTTCTTC. The chain uses TRBV9 and TRBJ2-1; 9 nucleotides match TRBD2. Germline CDR1 and CDR2: SGDLS and YYNGEE. V lost 2 bases to trimming and J lost 7 bases; unmatched junction nucleotides: 7. This CDR3 comprises 15 residues.

This rearrangement joins TRBV18 to TRBJ2-1; D unclear. Looked up from germline, CDR1 is KGHSH and CDR2 is LQKENI. With 1 base removed from V and 4 bases from J, the gap between germline ends came to 11 bases. The CDR3 consists of 15 residues. In nucleotides, the CDR3 is TGTGCCAGCTCACCACTGGGAATCCAATACAATGAGCAGTTCTTC. Protein sequence: CASSPLGIQYNEQFF. Together with reference TRBV18 and TRBJ2-1, the CDR3 gives the full variable domain: NAGVMQNPRHLVRRRGQEARLRCSPMKGHSHVYWYRQLPEEGLKFMVYLQKENIIDESGMPKERFSAEFPKEGPSILRIQQVVRGDSAAYFCASSPLGIQYNEQFFGPGTRLTVL.

V and J are TRBV7-9 and TRBJ1-4, with D unresolved. The CDR3 has 14 residues. V dropped 4 bases and J dropped 3 bases, with 9 bases sitting between them. Germline assignment: CDR1 SEHNR and CDR2 FQNEAQ (reference sequence). CDR3 sequence reads: CASSYGIPNEKLFF. CDR3 nucleotides: TGTGCCAGCAGCTACGGGATCCCTAATGAAAAACTGTTTTTT.